This TCR beta chain was captured in a study of response to subunit inactivated influenza vaccine. Study observations and caveats: Authors suggested that a seasonal influenza vaccination recruits few new T cells each time.

The CDR3 has 11 residues. Germline loops: CDR1 SQVTM, CDR2 ANQGSEA. Trimming removed 3 bases from V and 5 bases from J, with 8 bases in between. Of note for this clonotype: Its specificity is unknown.

One entry per CDR3 protein, called by TCRdb with MiXCR from the RT-PCR reads. Of hundreds of thousands of distinct CDR3 sequences listed, over 11% are singletons. The rearrangement uses TRBV29-1 and TRBJ2-7, with D possibly matching TRBD1 (5 bases). This TCR was sampled from a man between 50 and 59 years old who received an inactivated influenza vaccine. Here the sequenced sample was PBMCs from blood, taken 14 to 15 days before vaccination. CDR3 DNA sequence: TGCAGCGTTGATGCCAGGGACGAGCAGTACTTC. As protein: CSVDARDEQYF.